Shown below are 12 T cell receptor beta chains from a single sample sequenced in a study of OX40 agonist ivuxolimab in advanced cancers. Profiling relied on immunoSEQ multiplex PCR, and the TCRdb table lists in-frame clones only, not all of them. This table has roughly 67,000 clones, approximately 86% appearing once. This material consisted of CD4+ or CD8+ T cells sorted from blood, taken in a trial of the OX40 agonist ivuxolimab. The source of these receptors is an adult with an advanced solid tumor such as melanoma, head and neck, liver or kidney cancer.

The DNA for the CDR3 is TGCAGCATGAAGGAGGGTCACGAGCAGTACTTC. Amino acids: CSMKEGHEQYF. This sequence joins TRBV29-1 and TRBJ2-7, with D possibly matching TRBD2 (6 bases). V was clipped by 8 bases and J by 5 bases, with 13 bases between them. CDR1 and CDR2 (germline): SQVTM, ANQGSEA. This CDR3 region has 11 residues.

This clone was found once. The chain couples TRBV28 to TRBJ1-4; TRBD1 aligns across 9 bases. Germline V gives CDR1 MDHEN, CDR2 SYDVKM. J lost 8 bases, V lost 5 bases, and 9 bases had no gene match. CDR3 length: 15 residues. The CDR3 spells CASSTPGQGGEKLFF. The CDR3 coding sequence is TGTGCCAGCAGTACTCCGGGACAGGGAGGCGAAAAACTGTTTTTT.

The chain uses TRBV2 and TRBJ2-1, with 8 bases aligning to TRBD1. J lost 6 bases, V lost 7 bases, and 5 bases had no gene match. Germline-derived CDR1 and CDR2 are SNHLY and FYNNEI. The CDR3 sequence is 13 residues long. The CDR3 region is CASKDRGGNEQFF. The DNA for the CDR3 is TGTGCCAGCAAAGACAGGGGAGGCAATGAGCAGTTCTTC.

V is TRBV10-3 and J is TRBJ1-5; TRBD1 is a possible D gene (6 bases). Germline V gene sequence: CDR1 ENHRY, CDR2 SYGVKD. The CDR3 runs 16 residues. The ends were cut back, 0 bases at V and 5 bases at J, with 14 bases in the middle. The CDR3 region has the DNA TGTGCCATCAGTGAGTCGAGGGGGACCTCCCATCAGCCCCAGCATTTT. Its translation: CAISESRGTSHQPQHF.

This clone was recorded once. This chain connects TRBV4-3 to TRBJ1-2; maybe TRBD1 (5 bases). V was pared by 3 bases and J by 1 base, with 15 bases between. The CDR3 spans 16 residues. Per the germline V gene, CDR1 is LGHNA and CDR2 is YSLEER. CDR3 sequence reads: CASSQVPGTINYGYTF. The CDR3 DNA reads as TGCGCCAGCAGCCAGGTCCCCGGGACTATTAACTATGGCTACACCTTC.

The V gene is TRBV11-2, the J gene TRBJ2-7; tentative D call: TRBD2 (5 bases). With 5 bases removed from V and 3 bases from J, the gap between germline ends came to 5 bases. The germline gives CDR1 SGHAT, CDR2 FQNNGV. The CDR3 length is 11 residues. The CDR3 here is CASSGSYEQYF. The CDR3 nucleotides read TGTGCCAGCAGCGGGAGCTACGAGCAGTACTTC.

V and J are TRBV19 and TRBJ1-2; D is unresolved. The V and J ends lost 0 bases and 1 base respectively, with 3 bases between them. The CDR3 extends over 13 amino acids. CDR1 and CDR2 from the germline V gene are LNHDA and SQIVND (reference sequence). As DNA, the CDR3 is TGTGCCAGTAGTATAGAAGTTAACTATGGCTACACCTTC. It codes for CASSIEVNYGYTF.

The CDR3 spells CASSLAGSQSYEQYF. The CDR3 coding sequence is TGTGCCAGCAGCTTAGCCGGATCCCAATCCTACGAGCAGTACTTC. This rearrangement joins TRBV7-9 to TRBJ2-7; unclear D gene. Germline V gene lookup returns CDR1 SEHNR and CDR2 FQNEAQ (reference sequence). CDR3 length equals 15 residues. V was trimmed by 0 bases and J by 1 base, leaving 10 bases between them.

V and J are TRBV19 and TRBJ2-7; D gene ambiguous. Germline V gives CDR1 LNHDA, CDR2 SQIVND (reference sequence). The CDR3 is 13 amino acids. V lost 3 bases and J 1 base, leaving 7 bases between the germline ends. The CDR3: CASSIGFSYEQYF. The CDR3 DNA reads TGTGCCAGTAGTATCGGATTTTCCTACGAGCAGTACTTC.

The V call is TRBV2, the J call TRBJ1-6, with D tentatively TRBD1 (5 bases). Germline V lookup: CDR1 SNHLY, CDR2 FYNNEI. Trimming cost V 2 bases and J 7 bases, with 9 bases left between them. The CDR3 covers 14 residues. The DNA for the CDR3 is TGTGCCAGCAGTGAAAGGACATCGAATTCACCCCTCCACTTT. This encodes CASSERTSNSPLHF.

J is TRBJ2-7 and V is TRBV9; TRBD1 matches at 8 bases. The CDR3 consists of 15 residues. The germline gives CDR1 SGDLS, CDR2 YYNGEE. The V and J ends lost 4 bases and 0 bases, in that order; junction bases with no gene match: 6. The CDR3 reads CASSQGQVSSYEQYF. The CDR3 bases are TGTGCCAGCAGCCAGGGACAGGTGAGCTCCTACGAGCAGTACTTC.

This chain joins TRBV6-5 and TRBJ1-5, with 7 nucleotides matching TRBD1. After removal of 6 bases from V and 1 base from J, the junction contained 3 bases not matched to a gene. CDR3 length: 14 amino acids. CDR1 and CDR2 (germline): MNHEY, SVGAGI. CDR3 region: CASRGTASNQPQHF. The CDR3 bases are TGTGCCAGCAGAGGGACAGCCAGCAATCAGCCCCAGCATTTT.